The T cell receptor (beta chain) described here comes from a study of blood T cell repertoires in COVID-19. Study context: Acute-phase and convalescent COVID-19 samples originated in the United States, Italy and Spain. Sample material is recorded as cDNA or gDNA derived from T cells, B-cell-depleted T cells, or PBMCs.

Original data processing: Nucleated cell number was recorded as an estimate derived from reference gene primer amplification. TCRdb's table, derived via immunoSEQ multiplex PCR, lists solely in-frame clones and lacks some. V and J calls and clone size are given by that table; D and trimming were obtained from the DNA. Of about 280,000 clones detected, roughly 87% appear once; the ten largest clones hold roughly 14%. The trim removed 3 bases at V and 3 bases at J, leaving 10 bases unmatched. The CDR3 is 16 amino acids. Germline CDR1 is LNHDA and CDR2 is SQIVND (reference sequence). The sequence was collected from a human donor in a cohort sampled during active COVID-19. This chain links TRBV19 with TRBJ2-5; 7 positions match TRBD2. Sequenced sample: peripheral blood. CDR3: CASSMRVWTSKETQYF. The CDR3 DNA reads TGTGCCAGTAGTATGAGGGTCTGGACTAGTAAAGAGACCCAGTACTTC.